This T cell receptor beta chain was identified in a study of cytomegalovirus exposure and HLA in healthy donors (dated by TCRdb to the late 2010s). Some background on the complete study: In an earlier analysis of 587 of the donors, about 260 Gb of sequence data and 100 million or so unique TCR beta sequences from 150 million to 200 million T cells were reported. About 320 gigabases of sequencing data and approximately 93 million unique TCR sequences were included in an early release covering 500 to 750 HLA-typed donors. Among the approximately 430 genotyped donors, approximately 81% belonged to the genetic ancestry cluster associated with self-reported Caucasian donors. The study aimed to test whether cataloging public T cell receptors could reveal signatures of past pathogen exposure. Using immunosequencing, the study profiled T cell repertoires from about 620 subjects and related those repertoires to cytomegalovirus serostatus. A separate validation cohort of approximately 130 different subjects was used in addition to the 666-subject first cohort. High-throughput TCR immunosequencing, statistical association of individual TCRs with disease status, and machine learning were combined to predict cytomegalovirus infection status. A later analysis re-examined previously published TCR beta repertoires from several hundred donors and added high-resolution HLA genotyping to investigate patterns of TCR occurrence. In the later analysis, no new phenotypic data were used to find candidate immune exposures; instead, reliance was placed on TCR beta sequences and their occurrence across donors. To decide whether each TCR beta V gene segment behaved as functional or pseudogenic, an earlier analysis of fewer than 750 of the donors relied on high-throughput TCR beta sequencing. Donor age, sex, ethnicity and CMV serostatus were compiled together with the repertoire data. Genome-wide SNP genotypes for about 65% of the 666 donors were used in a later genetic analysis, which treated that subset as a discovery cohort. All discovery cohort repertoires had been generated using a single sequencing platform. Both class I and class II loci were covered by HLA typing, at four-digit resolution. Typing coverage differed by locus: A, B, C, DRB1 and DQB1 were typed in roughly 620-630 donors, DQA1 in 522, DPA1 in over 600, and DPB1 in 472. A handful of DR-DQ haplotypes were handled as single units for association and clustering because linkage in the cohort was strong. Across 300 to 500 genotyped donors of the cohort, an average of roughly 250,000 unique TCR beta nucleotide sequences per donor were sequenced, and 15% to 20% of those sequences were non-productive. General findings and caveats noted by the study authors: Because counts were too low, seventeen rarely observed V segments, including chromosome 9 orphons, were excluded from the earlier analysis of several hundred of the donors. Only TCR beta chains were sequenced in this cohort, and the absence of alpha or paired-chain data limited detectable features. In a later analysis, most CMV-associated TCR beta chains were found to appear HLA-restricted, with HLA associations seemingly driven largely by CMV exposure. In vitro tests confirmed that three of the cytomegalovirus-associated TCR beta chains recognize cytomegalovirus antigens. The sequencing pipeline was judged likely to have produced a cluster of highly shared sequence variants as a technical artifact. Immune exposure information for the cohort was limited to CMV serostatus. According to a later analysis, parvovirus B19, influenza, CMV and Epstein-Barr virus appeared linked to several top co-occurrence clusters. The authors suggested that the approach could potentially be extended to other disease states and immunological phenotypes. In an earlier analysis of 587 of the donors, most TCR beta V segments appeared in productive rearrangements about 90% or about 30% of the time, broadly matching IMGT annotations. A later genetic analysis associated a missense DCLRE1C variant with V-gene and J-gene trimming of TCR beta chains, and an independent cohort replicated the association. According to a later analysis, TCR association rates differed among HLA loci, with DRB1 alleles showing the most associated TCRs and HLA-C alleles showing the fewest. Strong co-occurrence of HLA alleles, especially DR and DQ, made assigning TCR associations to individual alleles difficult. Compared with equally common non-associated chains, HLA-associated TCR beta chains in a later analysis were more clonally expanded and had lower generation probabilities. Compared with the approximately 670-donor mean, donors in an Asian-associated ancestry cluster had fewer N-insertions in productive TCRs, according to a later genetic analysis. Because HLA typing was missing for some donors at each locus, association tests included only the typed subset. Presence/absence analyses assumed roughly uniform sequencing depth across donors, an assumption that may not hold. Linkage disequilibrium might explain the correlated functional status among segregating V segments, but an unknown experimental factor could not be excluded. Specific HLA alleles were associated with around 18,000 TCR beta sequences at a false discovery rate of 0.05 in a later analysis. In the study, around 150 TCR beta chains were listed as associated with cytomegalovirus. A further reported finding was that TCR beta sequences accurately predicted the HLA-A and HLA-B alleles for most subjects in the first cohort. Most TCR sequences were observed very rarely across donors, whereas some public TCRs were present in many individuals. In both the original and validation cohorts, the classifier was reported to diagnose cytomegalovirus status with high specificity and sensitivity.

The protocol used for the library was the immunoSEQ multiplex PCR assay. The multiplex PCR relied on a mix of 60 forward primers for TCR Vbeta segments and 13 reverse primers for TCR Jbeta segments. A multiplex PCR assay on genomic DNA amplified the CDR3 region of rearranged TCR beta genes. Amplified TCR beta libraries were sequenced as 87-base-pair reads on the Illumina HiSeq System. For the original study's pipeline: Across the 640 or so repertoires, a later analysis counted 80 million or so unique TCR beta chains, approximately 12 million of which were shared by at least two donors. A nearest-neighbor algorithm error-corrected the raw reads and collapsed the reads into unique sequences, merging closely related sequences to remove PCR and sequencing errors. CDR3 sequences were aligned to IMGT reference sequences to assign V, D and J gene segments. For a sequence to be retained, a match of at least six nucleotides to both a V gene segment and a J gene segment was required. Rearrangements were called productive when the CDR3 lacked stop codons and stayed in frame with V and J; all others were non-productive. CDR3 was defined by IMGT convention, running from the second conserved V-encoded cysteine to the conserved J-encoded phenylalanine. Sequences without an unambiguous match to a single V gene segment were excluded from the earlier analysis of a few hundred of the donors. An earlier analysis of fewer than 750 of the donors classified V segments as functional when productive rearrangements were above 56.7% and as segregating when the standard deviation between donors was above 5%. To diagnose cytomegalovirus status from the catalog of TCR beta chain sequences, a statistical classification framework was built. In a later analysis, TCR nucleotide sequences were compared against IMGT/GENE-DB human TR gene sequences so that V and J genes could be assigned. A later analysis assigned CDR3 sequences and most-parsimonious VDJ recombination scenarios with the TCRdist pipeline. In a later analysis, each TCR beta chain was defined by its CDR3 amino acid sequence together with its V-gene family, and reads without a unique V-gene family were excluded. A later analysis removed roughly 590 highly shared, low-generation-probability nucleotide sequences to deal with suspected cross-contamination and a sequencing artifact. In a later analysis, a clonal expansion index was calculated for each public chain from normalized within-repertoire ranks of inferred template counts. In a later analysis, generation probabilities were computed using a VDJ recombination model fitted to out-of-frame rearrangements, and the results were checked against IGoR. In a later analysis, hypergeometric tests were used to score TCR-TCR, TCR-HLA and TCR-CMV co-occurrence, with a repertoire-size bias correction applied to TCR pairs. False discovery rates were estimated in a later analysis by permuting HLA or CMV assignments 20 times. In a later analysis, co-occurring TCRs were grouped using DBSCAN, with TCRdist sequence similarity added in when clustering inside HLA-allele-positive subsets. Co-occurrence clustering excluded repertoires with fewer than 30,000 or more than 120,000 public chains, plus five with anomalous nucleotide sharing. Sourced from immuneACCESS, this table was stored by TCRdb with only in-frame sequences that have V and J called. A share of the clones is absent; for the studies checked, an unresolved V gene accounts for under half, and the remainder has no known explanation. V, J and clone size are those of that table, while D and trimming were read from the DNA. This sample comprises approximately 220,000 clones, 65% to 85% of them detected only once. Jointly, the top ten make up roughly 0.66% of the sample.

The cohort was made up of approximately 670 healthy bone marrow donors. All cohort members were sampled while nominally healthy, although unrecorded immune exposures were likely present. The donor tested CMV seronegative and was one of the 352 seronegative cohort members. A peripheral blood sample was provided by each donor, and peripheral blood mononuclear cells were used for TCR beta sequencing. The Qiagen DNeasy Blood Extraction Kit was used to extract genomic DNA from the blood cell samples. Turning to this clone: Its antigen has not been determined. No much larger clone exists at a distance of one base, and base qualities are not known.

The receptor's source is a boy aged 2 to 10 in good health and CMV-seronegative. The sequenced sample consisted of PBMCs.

The bases read TGTGCCAGCTCACCTGGGGACAGGGATATATTGGATTCACCCCTCCACTTT. Translated, this gives CASSPGDRDILDSPLHF. The rearrangement combines TRBV18 with TRBJ1-6, with TRBD1 matching 9 junction bases. Including cysteine and phenylalanine, the CDR3 has 17 amino acids. The retained sequence is limited to the CDR3, 51 bases, with the frame set at the first base. The germline V gene supplies CDR1 KGHSH and CDR2 LQKENI. V is pruned by 3 bases and J by 8 bases, leaving 11 bases of the junction without a gene match.